The 26 T cell receptor beta chains given below trace back to one sample, sequenced in a study of blood T cell dynamics during melanoma immunotherapy. Time point indicated: pre-treatment baseline. Assay used: immunoSEQ multiplex PCR; TCRdb lists only in-frame clones, some missing. The sample records over 20,000 clones, roughly 89% being singletons. The starting material was blood, obtained from a patient treated with checkpoint blockade. Receptor source: a human donor with melanoma.

The chain uses TRBV2 and TRBJ1-6, with D hard to call. Deletions cut 5 bases from V and 3 bases from J, with 11 bases between. The germline V gene has CDR1 SNHLY and CDR2 FYNNEI. CDR3 length: 15 amino acids. CDR3 DNA: TGTGCCAGCAGTTTGGGCAGGAGCTATAATTCACCCCTCCACTTT. Amino acid sequence: CASSLGRSYNSPLHF.

This clone was counted once. The chain has TRBV6-4 and TRBJ2-1; 9 nucleotides agree with TRBD1. Germline loops: CDR1 MRHNA, CDR2 SNTAGT. This CDR3 is built from 15 residues. V was pared by 3 bases and J by 7 bases, with 7 bases of the junction left unmatched. For the CDR3, the DNA is TGTGCCAGCAGTGAACAAGGACAGGGGTCGAATGAGCAGTTCTTC. As protein: CASSEQGQGSNEQFF.

The chain recombines TRBV18 with TRBJ1-5; D may be TRBD1 (6 bases). Per the germline V gene, CDR1 is KGHSH and CDR2 is LQKENI. V lost 3 bases and J 7 bases, leaving 16 bases between the germline ends. The CDR3 has 15 residues. Here the CDR3 DNA reads TGTGCCAGCTCACCCTACAGGGAGAGGGGCCAGCCCCAGCATTTT. It is translated as CASSPYRERGQPQHF.

V and J are TRBV6-5 and TRBJ2-3, with D unclear. This CDR3 region has 16 residues. Germline V gives CDR1 MNHEY, CDR2 SVGAGI. Trimming removed 4 bases from V and 2 bases from J, with 16 bases in between. This chain's CDR3 is CASSFSPRGSTDTQYF. The CDR3 DNA reads as TGTGCCAGCAGTTTTTCCCCCCGTGGATCCACAGATACGCAGTATTTT.

The chain recombines TRBV11-3 with TRBJ2-3; D assignment may be TRBD1 or TRBD2 (5 bases each). The CDR3 runs to 12 residues. V lost 1 base and J 7 bases, leaving 6 bases between the germline ends. Germline CDR1 is SGHNT and CDR2 is YENEEA. For the CDR3, the DNA is TGTGCCAGCAGCTTAGGGGGGAATACGCAGTATTTT. It specifies CASSLGGNTQYF.

The genes are TRBV7-8 and TRBJ2-7; TRBD2 is a possible D gene (6 bases). The CDR3 covers 16 residues. The germline V gene has CDR1 SGHVS and CDR2 FQNEAQ. The ends were cut back, 5 bases at V and 5 bases at J, with 22 bases in the middle. CDR3 nucleotide sequence: TGTGCCAGCAGCCCCCTGGGGTTTGCGGGATTAAACGAGCAGTACTTC. Its protein product is CASSPLGFAGLNEQYF.

The rearrangement uses TRBV6-1 and TRBJ2-3; possibly TRBD1 for D (6 bases). Germline V gene lookup returns CDR1 MNHNS and CDR2 SASEGT. The CDR3 consists of 14 residues. Trimming stripped 8 bases from V and 6 bases from J, with 18 bases between. CDR3 bases: TGTGCCAGCGAAGGGACAAGGATTTATGATACGCAGTATTTT. It encodes CASEGTRIYDTQYF.

The V and J genes are TRBV28 and TRBJ2-7, with 7 bases fitting TRBD1. The V gene end was trimmed by 6 bases and the J gene end by 3 bases; junction bases not matched to a gene: 5. The CDR3 has 13 amino acids. Germline lookup yields CDR1 MDHEN and CDR2 SYDVKM. The CDR3 bases are TGTGCCAGCAGCAGGACAGGACACTACGAGCAGTACTTC. Its protein product is CASSRTGHYEQYF.

The V and J genes are TRBV18 and TRBJ1-1; D is perhaps TRBD1 (5 bases). The CDR3 is 17 amino acids. V lost 6 bases and J lost 0, with 20 bases in between. Looked up from germline, CDR1 is KGHSH and CDR2 is LQKENI. The CDR3 bases are TGTGCCAGCTCCCAAGGGACGCCTGTGGTCATGAACACTGAAGCTTTCTTT. Its translation is CASSQGTPVVMNTEAFF.

The rearrangement uses TRBV9 and TRBJ2-1, with D possibly called TRBD1 or TRBD2 (5 bases each). Trimming removed 3 bases from V and 0 bases from J, with 10 bases in between. CDR3 length: 15 amino acids. The germline V gene encodes CDR1 SGDLS and CDR2 YYNGEE. The CDR3 nucleotides read TGTGCCAGCAGCGCTGGGACGAGCTCCTACAATGAGCAGTTCTTC. This encodes CASSAGTSSYNEQFF.

The J gene is TRBJ1-3, the V gene TRBV4-1; D not certain. The V end lost 0 bases, the J end lost 6 bases, and 12 bases lay between the germline ends. The CDR3 has 15 residues. Germline V gives CDR1 MGHRA, CDR2 YSYEKL. The CDR3 protein is CASSQDLAVVNTIYF. The CDR3 coding sequence is TGCGCCAGCAGCCAAGATTTGGCCGTCGTAAACACCATATATTTT.

This chain uses TRBV19 with TRBJ1-4, with D tentatively TRBD1 (5 bases). The CDR3 is made up of 17 amino acids. CDR1 LNHDA and CDR2 SQIVND come from the germline V gene (reference sequence). V gave up 4 bases and J gave up 0 bases, with 15 bases separating them. CDR3 loop: CASSSLGPKATNEKLFF. The CDR3 coding sequence is TGTGCCAGTAGTAGTTTGGGACCGAAAGCAACTAATGAAAAACTGTTTTTT.

The genes are TRBV2 and TRBJ2-7; no firm D call. Germline V gives CDR1 SNHLY, CDR2 FYNNEI. Deletions cut 6 bases from V and 2 bases from J, with 11 bases between. The CDR3 runs 13 residues. The CDR3 sequence: CASRGPGTYEQYF. The CDR3 coding sequence is TGTGCCAGCAGGGGCCCCGGAACCTACGAGCAGTACTTC.

V gene TRBV5-1 combines with J gene TRBJ2-1; 8 nucleotides agree with TRBD2. Per the germline V gene, CDR1 is SGHRS and CDR2 is YFSETQ. The V and J ends lost 4 bases and 2 bases, in that order; junction bases with no gene match: 8. CDR3 length: 16 amino acids. Here the CDR3 reads CASSGGLAPTYNEQFF. For the CDR3, the DNA is TGCGCCAGCAGCGGAGGACTAGCCCCTACCTACAATGAGCAGTTCTTC. Looking up the rest from reference TRBV5-1 and TRBJ2-1 gives the full variable domain: KAGVTQTPRYLIKTRGQQVTLSCSPISGHRSVSWYQQTPGQGLQFLFEYFSETQRNKGNFPGRFSGRQFSNSRSEMNVSTLELGDSALYLCASSGGLAPTYNEQFFGPGTRLTVL.

A remark on this clone: The germline gene is not matched at one end of the junction; a read error may be the cause. The chain is built from TRBV28 and TRBJ2-7, with a tentative D call TRBD2 (7 bases). The CDR3 spans 12 residues. Germline CDR1 is MDHEN and CDR2 is SYDVKM. CDR3 coding DNA: TGTGTCAGCAGGGGCGGGAGCTACGAGCAGTACTTC. Protein: CVSRGGSYEQYF.

This chain connects TRBV30 to TRBJ1-6; D call uncertain. V was cut by 8 bases and J by 6 bases, with 17 bases left in between. CDR1 is GTSNPN, CDR2 SVGIG, per germline (reference sequence). This CDR3 region has 14 residues. As DNA, the CDR3 is TGTGCCCACGCACGAGAAGCCGTTAATTCACCCCTCCACTTT. Its translation is CAHAREAVNSPLHF. Supplemented by reference TRBV30 and TRBJ1-6, the full variable domain reads SQTIHQWPATLVQPVGSPLSLECTVEGTSNPNLYWYRQAAGRGLQLLFYSVGIGQISSEVPQNLSASRPQDRQFILSSKKLLLSDSGFYLCAHAREAVNSPLHFGNGTRLTVT.

The rearrangement uses TRBV5-5 and TRBJ2-1; TRBD1 aligns across 10 bases. Germline V gene lookup returns CDR1 SGHKS and CDR2 YYEKEE (reference sequence). The CDR3 is 15 residues long. Germline trimming cut 5 bases from V and 5 bases from J; bases unmatched to any gene: 7. CDR3 loop: CASSYGQGVDNEQFF. The CDR3 nucleotides read TGTGCCAGCAGTTATGGACAGGGGGTGGACAATGAGCAGTTCTTC.

The genes are TRBV6-6 and TRBJ1-2, with no clear D. From germline, CDR1 is MNHNY and CDR2 SVGAGI (reference sequence). This CDR3 region has 11 residues. V shed 4 bases and J shed 13 bases, with 13 bases lying between them. This CDR3 reads CASSSALVGTF. The CDR3 DNA sequence: TGTGCCAGCAGTTCAGCTCTGGTTGGCACCTTC.

The chain employs TRBV19 and TRBJ2-5; D is unresolved. The DNA end favors TRBJ2-7, so the J call may be wrong. Germline V CDR1 and CDR2: LNHDA, SQIVND (reference sequence). CDR3 length: 17 amino acids. CDR3 DNA: TGTGCCAGTAGTATAGATTTGAGAACAGAAATTCCCTACGAGCAGTACTTC. Translating it yields CASSIDLRTEIPYEQYF.

The rearrangement links TRBV4-1 to TRBJ1-1, with unresolved D. Germline CDR1 reads MGHRA; CDR2 reads YSYEKL. Trimming stripped 4 bases from V and 2 bases from J, with 17 bases between. The CDR3 consists of 16 residues. CDR3 sequence: CASSPPIRGLNTEAFF. DNA for the CDR3: TGCGCCAGCAGCCCACCAATCCGCGGGCTCAACACTGAAGCTTTCTTT.

The genes are TRBV5-5 and TRBJ1-4; D may be TRBD1 (5 bases). The CDR3 runs 14 residues. The V gene lost 3 bases and the J gene lost 4 bases, with 10 bases spanning the gap. Looked up from germline, CDR1 is SGHKS and CDR2 is YYEKEE (reference sequence). For the CDR3, the DNA is TGTGCCAGCAGCTCCGGGACGCTTAATGAAAAACTGTTTTTT. It is translated as CASSSGTLNEKLFF.

The V call is TRBV7-2, the J call TRBJ1-3, with a weak D call TRBD1 (5 bases). From germline, CDR1 is SGHTA and CDR2 FQGNSA. The CDR3 runs to 16 residues. Trimming left V 5 bases short and J 6 bases short, with 20 bases between. The CDR3 bases are TGTGCCAGCAGCCCCCGAGCTCGGCAGGGAGTAAACACCATATATTTT. Protein product: CASSPRARQGVNTIYF.

The chain links TRBV6-5 to TRBJ2-1; 7 bases agree with TRBD2. The CDR3 covers 15 residues. Germline trimming cut 2 bases from V and 4 bases from J; bases unmatched to any gene: 5. CDR1 is MNHEY, CDR2 SVGAGI, per germline. CDR3 bases: TGTGCCAGCAGTTACGGCGGGGGTGGATACAATGAGCAGTTCTTC. It yields the protein CASSYGGGGYNEQFF.

The gene calls are TRBV30 and TRBJ2-1; 12 bases line up with TRBD2. Looked up from germline, CDR1 is GTSNPN and CDR2 is SVGIG (reference sequence). J gave up 6 bases and V 5 bases, and 8 bases lay outside the gene matches. The CDR3 runs 15 residues. CDR3 amino acids: CAWASGRARVNEQFF. CDR3 DNA: TGTGCCTGGGCTAGCGGGAGGGCCAGGGTCAATGAGCAGTTCTTC.

The gene calls are TRBV5-1 and TRBJ2-6; 8 bases fit TRBD1. The CDR3 sequence is 15 residues long. V trimming: 6 bases; J trimming: 0 bases; junction bases outside the gene matches: 2. The germline V gene has CDR1 SGHRS and CDR2 YFSETQ. In DNA, the CDR3 is TGCGCCAGCACAGGGGGCGTCTCTGGGGCCAACGTCCTGACTTTC. Its protein is CASTGGVSGANVLTF.

The chain employs TRBV28 and TRBJ1-1, with D possibly TRBD1 on 5 matching bases. This CDR3 region has 17 residues. V gave up 3 bases and J gave up 4 bases, with 21 bases separating them. Germline CDR1 reads MDHEN; CDR2 reads SYDVKM. CDR3 loop: CASSFISGLKLGTEAFF. DNA of the CDR3: TGTGCCAGCAGTTTTATCTCAGGGTTAAAGTTGGGCACTGAAGCTTTCTTT.